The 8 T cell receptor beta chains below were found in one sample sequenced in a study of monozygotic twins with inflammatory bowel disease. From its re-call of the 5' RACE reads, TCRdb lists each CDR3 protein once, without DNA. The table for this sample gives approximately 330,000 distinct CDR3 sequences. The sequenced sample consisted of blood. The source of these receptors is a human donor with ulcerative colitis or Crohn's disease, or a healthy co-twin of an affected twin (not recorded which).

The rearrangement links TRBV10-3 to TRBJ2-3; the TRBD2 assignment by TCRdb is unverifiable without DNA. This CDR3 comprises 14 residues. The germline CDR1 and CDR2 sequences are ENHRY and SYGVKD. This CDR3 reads CAISTGTSVDTQYF.

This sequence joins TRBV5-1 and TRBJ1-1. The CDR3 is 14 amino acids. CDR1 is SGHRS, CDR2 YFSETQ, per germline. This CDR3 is CASSDLDMNTEAFF.

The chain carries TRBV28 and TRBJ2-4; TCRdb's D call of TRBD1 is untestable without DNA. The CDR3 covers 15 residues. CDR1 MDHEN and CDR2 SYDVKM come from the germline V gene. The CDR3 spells CASSLGQGAKNIQYF.

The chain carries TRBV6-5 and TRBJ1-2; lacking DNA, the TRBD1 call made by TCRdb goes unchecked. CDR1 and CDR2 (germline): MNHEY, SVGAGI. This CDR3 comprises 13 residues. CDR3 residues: CASSREQVYGYTF.

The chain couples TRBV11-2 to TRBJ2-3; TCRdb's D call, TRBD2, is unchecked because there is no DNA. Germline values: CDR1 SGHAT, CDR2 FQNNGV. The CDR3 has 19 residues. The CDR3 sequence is CASTKSGYWLAGGSDTQYF.

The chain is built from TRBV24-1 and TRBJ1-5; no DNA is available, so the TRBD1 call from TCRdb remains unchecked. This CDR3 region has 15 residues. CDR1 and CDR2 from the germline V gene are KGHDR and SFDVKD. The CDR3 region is CATARTGTGVQPQHF.

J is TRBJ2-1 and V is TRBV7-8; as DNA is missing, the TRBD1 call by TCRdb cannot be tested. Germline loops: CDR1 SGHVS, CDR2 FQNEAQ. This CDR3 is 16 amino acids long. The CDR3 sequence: CASSLGRVSSYNEQFF.

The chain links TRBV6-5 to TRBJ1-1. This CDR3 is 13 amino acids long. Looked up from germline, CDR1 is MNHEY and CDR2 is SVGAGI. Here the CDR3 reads CASRATTNTEAFF.